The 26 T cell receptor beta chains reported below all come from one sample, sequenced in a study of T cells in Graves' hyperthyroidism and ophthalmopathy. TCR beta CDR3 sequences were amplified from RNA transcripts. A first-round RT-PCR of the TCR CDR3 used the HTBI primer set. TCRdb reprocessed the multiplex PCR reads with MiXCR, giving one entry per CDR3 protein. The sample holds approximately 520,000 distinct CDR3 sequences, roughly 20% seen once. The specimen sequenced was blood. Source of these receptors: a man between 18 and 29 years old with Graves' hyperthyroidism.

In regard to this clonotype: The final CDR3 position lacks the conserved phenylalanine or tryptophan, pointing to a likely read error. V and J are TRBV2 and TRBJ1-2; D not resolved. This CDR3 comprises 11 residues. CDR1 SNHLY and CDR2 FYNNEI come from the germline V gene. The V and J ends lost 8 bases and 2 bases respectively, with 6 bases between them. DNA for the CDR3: TGTGCCAGCCCCCTAAACTATGGCTACACCTAC. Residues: CASPLNYGYTY.

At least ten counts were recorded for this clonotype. CDR3 amino acids: CASRPPTGWHQPQHF. The CDR3 DNA sequence: TGTGCCAGCAGACCACCCACAGGGTGGCATCAGCCCCAGCATTTT. The chain couples TRBV28 to TRBJ1-5, with a tentative D call TRBD1 (6 bases). Germline-derived CDR1 and CDR2 are MDHEN and SYDVKM. CDR3 length: 15 residues. Trimming stripped 6 bases from V and 5 bases from J, with 17 bases between.

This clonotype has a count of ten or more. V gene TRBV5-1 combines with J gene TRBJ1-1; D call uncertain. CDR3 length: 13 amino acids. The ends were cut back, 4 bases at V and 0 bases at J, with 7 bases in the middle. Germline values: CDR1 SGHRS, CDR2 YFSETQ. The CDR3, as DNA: TGCGCCAGCAGCCAAATCGTGAACACTGAAGCTTTCTTT. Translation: CASSQIVNTEAFF.

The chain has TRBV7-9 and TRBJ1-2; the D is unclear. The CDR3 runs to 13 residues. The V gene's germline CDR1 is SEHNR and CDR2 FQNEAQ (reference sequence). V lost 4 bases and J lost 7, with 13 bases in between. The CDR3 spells CASSSPGSRGYTF. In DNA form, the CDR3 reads TGTGCCAGCAGCTCCCCGGGGTCGCGTGGCTACACCTTC.

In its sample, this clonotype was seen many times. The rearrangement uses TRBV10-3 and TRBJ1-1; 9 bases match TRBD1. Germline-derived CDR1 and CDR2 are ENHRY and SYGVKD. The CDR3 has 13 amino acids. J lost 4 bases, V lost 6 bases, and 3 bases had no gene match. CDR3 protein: CAIRKGQGTEAFF. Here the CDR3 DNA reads TGTGCCATCAGGAAGGGACAGGGCACTGAAGCTTTCTTT.

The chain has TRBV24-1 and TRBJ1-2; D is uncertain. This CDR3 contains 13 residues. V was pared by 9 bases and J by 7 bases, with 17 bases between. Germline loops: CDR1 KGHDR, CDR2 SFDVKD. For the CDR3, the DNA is TGTGCCACCGGGGAGGGAGAATTAAGTGGCTACACCTTC. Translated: CATGEGELSGYTF.

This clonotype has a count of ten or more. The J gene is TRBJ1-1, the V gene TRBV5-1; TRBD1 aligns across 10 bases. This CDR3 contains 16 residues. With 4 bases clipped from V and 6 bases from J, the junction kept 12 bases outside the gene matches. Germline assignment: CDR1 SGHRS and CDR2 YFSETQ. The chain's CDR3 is CASSDRDRGVSSEAFF. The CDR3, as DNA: TGCGCCAGCAGCGACAGGGACAGGGGCGTATCGTCTGAAGCTTTCTTT.

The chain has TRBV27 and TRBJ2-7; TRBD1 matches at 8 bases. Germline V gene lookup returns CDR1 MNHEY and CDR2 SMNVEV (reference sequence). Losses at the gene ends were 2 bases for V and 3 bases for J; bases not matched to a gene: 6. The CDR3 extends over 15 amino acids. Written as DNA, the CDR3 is TGTGCCAGCAGTTTACGGACAGGGAATGACTACGAGCAGTACTTC. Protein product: CASSLRTGNDYEQYF.

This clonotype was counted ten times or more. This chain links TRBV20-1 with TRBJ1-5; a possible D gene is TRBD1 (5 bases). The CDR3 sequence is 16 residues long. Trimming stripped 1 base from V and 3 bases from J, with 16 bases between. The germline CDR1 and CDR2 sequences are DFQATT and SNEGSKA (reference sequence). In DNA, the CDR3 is TGCAGTGCTAGAGGAGATCAGGGCCCTCACAATCAGCCCCAGCATTTT. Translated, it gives CSARGDQGPHNQPQHF.

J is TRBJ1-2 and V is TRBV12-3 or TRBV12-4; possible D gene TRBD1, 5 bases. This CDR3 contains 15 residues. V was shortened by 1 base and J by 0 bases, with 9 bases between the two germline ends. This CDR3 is CASSLVGLSNYGYTF. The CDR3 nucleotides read TGTGCCAGCAGTTTAGTGGGGCTTTCTAACTATGGCTACACCTTC.

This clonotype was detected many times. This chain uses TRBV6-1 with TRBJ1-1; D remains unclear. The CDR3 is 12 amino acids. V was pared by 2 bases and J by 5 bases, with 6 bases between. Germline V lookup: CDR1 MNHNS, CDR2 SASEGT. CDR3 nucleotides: TGTGCCAGCAGTGAAACTAGGACTGAAGCTTTCTTT. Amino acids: CASSETRTEAFF.

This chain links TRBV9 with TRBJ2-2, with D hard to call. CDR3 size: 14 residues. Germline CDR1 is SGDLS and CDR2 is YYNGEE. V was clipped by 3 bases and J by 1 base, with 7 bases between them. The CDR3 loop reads CASSETVNTGELFF. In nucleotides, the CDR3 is TGTGCCAGCAGCGAAACCGTGAACACCGGGGAGCTGTTTTTT.

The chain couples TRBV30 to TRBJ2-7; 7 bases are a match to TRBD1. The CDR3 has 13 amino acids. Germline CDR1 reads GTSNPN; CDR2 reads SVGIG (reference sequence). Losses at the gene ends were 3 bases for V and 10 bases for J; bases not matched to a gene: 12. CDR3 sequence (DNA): TGTGCCTGGAGCTGGGGGACAGAACACGGCCAGTACTTC. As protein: CAWSWGTEHGQYF.

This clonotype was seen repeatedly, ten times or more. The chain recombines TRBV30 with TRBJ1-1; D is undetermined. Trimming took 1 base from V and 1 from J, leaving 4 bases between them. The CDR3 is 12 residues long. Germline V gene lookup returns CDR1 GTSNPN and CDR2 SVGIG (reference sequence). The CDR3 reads CAWSAQNTEAFF. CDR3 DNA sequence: TGTGCCTGGAGTGCCCAGAACACTGAAGCTTTCTTT.

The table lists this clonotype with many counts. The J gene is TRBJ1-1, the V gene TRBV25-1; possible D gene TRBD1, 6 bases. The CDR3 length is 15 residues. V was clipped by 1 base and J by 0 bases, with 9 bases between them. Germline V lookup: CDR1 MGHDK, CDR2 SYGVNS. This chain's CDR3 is CASSEFRGLNTEAFF. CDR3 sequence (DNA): TGTGCCAGCAGTGAATTCAGGGGCCTGAACACTGAAGCTTTCTTT.

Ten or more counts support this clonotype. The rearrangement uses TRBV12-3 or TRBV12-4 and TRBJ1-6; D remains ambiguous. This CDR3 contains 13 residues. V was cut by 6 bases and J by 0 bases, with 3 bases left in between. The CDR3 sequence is CASRISYNSPLHF. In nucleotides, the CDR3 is TGTGCCAGCAGGATCTCCTATAATTCACCCCTCCACTTT.

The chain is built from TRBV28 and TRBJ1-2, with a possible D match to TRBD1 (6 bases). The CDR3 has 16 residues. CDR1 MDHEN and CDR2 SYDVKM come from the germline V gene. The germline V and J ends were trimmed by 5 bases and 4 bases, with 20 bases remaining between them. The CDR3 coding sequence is TGTGCCAGCAGTGGACTGCGCTCACACAGGGCCTATGGCTACACCTTC. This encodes CASSGLRSHRAYGYTF.

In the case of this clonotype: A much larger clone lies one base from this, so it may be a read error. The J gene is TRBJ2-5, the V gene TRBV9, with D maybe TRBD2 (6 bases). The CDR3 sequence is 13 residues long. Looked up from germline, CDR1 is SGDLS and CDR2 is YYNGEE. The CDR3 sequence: CASSVYSGETKYF. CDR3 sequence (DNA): TGTGCCAGCAGCGTCTATAGCGGAGAGACCAAGTACTTC.

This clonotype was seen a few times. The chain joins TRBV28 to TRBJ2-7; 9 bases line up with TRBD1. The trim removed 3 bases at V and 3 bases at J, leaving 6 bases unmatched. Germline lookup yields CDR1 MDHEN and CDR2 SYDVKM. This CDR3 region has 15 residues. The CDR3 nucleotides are TGTGCCAGCAGTTTCGACAGGGGGTATTTCTACGAGCAGTACTTC. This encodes CASSFDRGYFYEQYF.

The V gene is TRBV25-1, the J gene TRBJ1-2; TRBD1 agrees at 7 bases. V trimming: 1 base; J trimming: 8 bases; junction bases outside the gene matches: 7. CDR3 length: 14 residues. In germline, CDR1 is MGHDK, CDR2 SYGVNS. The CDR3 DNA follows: TGTGCCAGCAGTGAATTTGGGACAGAACAGGGCTACACCTTC. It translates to CASSEFGTEQGYTF.

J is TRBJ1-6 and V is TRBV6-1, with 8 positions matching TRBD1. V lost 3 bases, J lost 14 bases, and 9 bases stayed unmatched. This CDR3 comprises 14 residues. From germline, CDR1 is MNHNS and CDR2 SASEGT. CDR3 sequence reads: CASSDGQGALSLHF. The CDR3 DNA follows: TGTGCCAGCAGTGACGGGCAGGGGGCCTTATCCCTCCACTTT.

CDR3 sequence reads: CASRDAGQGNTEAFF. The CDR3 DNA sequence: TGTGCCAGCAGGGACGCGGGGCAGGGGAACACTGAAGCTTTCTTT. The chain carries TRBV6-1 and TRBJ1-1; perhaps TRBD1 as D (5 bases). Germline CDR1 is MNHNS and CDR2 is SASEGT. CDR3 length: 15 amino acids. V lost 6 bases, J lost 1 base, and 15 bases lay in between.

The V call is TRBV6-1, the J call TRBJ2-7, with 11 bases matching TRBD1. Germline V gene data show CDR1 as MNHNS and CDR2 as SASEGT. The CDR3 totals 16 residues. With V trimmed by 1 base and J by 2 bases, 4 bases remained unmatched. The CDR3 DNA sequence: TGTGCCAGCAGTGAAGGGACAGGGGGCAGGACCTACGAGCAGTACTTC. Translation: CASSEGTGGRTYEQYF.

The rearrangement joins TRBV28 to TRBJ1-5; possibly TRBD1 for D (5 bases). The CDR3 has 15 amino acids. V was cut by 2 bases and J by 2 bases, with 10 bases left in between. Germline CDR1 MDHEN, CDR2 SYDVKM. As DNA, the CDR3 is TGTGCCAGCAGTTTAGGGACTCCGGGCAATCAGCCCCAGCATTTT. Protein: CASSLGTPGNQPQHF.

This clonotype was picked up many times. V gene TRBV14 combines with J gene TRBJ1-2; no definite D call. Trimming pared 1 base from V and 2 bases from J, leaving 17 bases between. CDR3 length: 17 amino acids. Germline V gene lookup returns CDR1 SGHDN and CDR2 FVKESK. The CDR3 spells CASSQASHPLLNYGYTF. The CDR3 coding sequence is TGTGCCAGCAGCCAAGCTTCACACCCCCTATTAAACTATGGCTACACCTTC.

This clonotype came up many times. The CDR3 loop reads CASRLRSGTVLDGELFF. CDR3 bases: TGTGCCAGCAGACTTCGGAGCGGGACGGTTTTGGACGGGGAGCTGTTTTTT. The chain joins TRBV28 to TRBJ2-2, with TRBD2 identical over 7 bases. CDR3 size: 17 residues. Losses at the gene ends were 6 bases for V and 7 bases for J; bases not matched to a gene: 17. CDR1 MDHEN and CDR2 SYDVKM come from the germline V gene.